This T cell receptor beta chain was identified in a study of vaccination and CD4 T cells after COVID-19. Across the study: Convalescent individuals exhibited SARS-CoV-2 positivity on nasal swab PCR, with fewer than ten mild and one severe presentation.

The CDR3 runs to 14 residues. CDR1 is MNHNS, CDR2 SASEGT, per germline. Trimming took 6 bases from V and 3 from J; bases not matched to a gene: 8. This clonotype is medium-sized within its sample. What it binds is not known. Treatment of the sample: roughly 11-day PBMC culture with coronavirus spike peptide pools or control peptides (ViraFEST assay). The assay that was used to sequence DNA from cultured CD4+ T cells was the Oncomine TCR Beta short-read assay. TCRdb re-called the PCR reads through MiXCR, storing one row per CDR3 protein. The data show around 8,000 distinct CDR3 sequences, 66% seen once. Study findings and constraints: Post-vaccination, and not before, a median approximately 89% of reactive clones appeared in convalescent patients.

This clonotype was obtained from a human donor with COVID-19. The chain couples TRBV6-1 to TRBJ2-7; the match to TRBD1 covers 7 bases. The specimen comprised cultured CD4+ T cells from blood, sampled after SARS-CoV-2 vaccination. CDR3 loop: CASRLTNRGYEQYF. The CDR3 coding sequence is TGTGCCAGCAGGCTCACTAACAGGGGCTACGAGCAGTACTTC.